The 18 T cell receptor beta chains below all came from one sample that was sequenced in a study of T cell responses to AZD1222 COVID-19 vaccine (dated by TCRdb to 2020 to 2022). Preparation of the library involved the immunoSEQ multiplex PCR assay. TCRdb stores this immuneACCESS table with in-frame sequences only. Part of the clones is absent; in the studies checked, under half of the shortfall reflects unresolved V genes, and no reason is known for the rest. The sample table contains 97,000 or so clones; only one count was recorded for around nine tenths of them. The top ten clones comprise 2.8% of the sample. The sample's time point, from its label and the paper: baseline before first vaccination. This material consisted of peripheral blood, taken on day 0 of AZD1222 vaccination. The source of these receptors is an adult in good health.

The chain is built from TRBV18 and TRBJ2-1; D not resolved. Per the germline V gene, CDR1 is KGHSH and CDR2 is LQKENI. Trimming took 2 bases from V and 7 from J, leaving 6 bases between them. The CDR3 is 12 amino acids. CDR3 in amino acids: CASSPSLNEQFF. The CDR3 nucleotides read TGTGCCAGCTCACCATCACTAAATGAGCAGTTCTTC.

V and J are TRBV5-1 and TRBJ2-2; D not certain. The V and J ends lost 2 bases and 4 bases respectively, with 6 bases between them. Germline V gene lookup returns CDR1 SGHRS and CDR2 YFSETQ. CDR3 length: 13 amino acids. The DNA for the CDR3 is TGCGCCAGCAGCTTTGACATCACCGGGGAGCTGTTTTTT. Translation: CASSFDITGELFF.

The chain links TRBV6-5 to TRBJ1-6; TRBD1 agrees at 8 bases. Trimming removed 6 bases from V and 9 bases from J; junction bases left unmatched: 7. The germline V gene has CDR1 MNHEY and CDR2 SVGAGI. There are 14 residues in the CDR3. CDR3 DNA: TGTGCCAGCAGGGAGGTGGACAGGGTTTCACCCCTCCACTTT. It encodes CASREVDRVSPLHF.

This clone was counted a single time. CDR3 residues: CASRDTRDRGQDEQFF. DNA for the CDR3: TGTGCCAGCAGGGATACACGGGACAGGGGGCAGGATGAGCAGTTCTTC. The chain is built from TRBV11-1 and TRBJ2-1; 12 nucleotides match TRBD1. V lost 6 bases, J lost 8 bases, and 11 bases stayed unmatched. The CDR3 sequence is 16 residues long. Germline V gene sequence: CDR1 SGHAT, CDR2 FQDESV (reference sequence).

CDR3 region: CASSFTASGEAFF. CDR3 nucleotide sequence: TGTGCCAGCAGTTTCACCGCTTCAGGTGAAGCTTTCTTT. The chain couples TRBV12-3 or TRBV12-4 to TRBJ1-1, with D uncertain. The CDR3 covers 13 residues. The V end lost 3 bases, the J end lost 7 bases, and 12 bases lay between the germline ends.

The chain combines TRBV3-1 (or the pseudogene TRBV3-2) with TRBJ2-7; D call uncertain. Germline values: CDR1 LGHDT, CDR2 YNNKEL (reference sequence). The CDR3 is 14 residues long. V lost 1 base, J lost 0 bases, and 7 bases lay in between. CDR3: CASSQGFSSYEQYF. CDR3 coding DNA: TGTGCCAGCAGCCAAGGGTTCAGCTCCTACGAGCAGTACTTC.

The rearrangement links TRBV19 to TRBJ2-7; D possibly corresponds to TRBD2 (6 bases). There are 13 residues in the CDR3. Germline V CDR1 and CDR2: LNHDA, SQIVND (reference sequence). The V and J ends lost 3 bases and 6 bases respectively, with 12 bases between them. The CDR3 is CASSMSGLREQYF. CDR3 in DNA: TGTGCCAGTAGTATGAGCGGGCTGCGCGAGCAGTACTTC.

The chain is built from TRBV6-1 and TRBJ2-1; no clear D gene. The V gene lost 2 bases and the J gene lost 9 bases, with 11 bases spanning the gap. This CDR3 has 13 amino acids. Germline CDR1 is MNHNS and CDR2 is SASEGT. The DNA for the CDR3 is TGTGCCAGCAGTGAAATTTGGGAAGTTGAGCAGTTCTTC. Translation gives CASSEIWEVEQFF.

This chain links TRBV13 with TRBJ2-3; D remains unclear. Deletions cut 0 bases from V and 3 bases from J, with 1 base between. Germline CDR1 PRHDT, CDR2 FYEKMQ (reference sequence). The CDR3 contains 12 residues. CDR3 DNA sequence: TGTGCCAGCAGCTTAGGGACAGATACGCAGTATTTT. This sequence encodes CASSLGTDTQYF.

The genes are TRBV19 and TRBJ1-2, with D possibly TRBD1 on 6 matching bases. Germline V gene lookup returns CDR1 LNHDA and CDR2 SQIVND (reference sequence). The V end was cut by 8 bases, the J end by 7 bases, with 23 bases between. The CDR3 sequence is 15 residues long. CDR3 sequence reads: CASVPEIQGNSGYTF. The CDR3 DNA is TGTGCCAGTGTACCCGAGATCCAGGGGAATTCTGGCTACACCTTC.

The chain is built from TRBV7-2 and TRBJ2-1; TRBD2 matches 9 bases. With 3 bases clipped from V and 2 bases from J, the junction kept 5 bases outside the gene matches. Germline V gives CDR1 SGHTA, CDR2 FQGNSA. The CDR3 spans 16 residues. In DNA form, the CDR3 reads TGTGCCAGCAGCTTTTTCGCTAGCGGGGCCTACAATGAGCAGTTCTTC. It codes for CASSFFASGAYNEQFF.

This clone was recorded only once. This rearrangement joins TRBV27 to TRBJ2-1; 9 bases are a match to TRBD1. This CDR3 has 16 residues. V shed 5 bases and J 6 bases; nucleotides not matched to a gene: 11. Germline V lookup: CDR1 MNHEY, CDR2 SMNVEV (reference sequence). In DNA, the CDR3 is TGTGCCAGCAGTCCCTACACCGGGACAGGGAGCAATGAGCAGTTCTTC. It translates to CASSPYTGTGSNEQFF.

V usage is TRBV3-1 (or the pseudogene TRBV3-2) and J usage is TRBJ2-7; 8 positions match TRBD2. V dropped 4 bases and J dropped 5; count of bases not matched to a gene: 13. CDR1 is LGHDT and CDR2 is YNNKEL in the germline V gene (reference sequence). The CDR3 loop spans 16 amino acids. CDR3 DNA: TGTGCCAGCAGCCCCCTAGGAGAGCGGGAGAGGAACGAGCAGTACTTC. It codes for CASSPLGERERNEQYF.

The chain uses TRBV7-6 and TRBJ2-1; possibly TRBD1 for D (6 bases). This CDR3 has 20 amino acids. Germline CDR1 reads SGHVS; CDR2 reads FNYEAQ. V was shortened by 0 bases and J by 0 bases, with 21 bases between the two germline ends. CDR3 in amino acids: CASSLAPRGQGESSYNEQFF. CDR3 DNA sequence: TGTGCCAGCAGCTTAGCGCCGAGGGGACAAGGAGAGAGCTCCTACAATGAGCAGTTCTTC.

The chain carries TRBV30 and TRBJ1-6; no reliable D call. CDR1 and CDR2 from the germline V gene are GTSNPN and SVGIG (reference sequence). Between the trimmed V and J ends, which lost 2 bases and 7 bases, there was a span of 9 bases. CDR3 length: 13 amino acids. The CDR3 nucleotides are TGTGCCTGGAGTCCCTTGCCCAATTCACCCCTCCACTTT. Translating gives CAWSPLPNSPLHF.

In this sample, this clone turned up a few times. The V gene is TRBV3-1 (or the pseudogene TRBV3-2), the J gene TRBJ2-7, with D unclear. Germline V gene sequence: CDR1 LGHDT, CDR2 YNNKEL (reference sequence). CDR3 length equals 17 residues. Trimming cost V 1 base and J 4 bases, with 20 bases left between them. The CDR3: CASSQVFSVEQVYEQYF. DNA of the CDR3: TGTGCCAGCAGCCAAGTTTTCAGCGTAGAACAAGTTTACGAGCAGTACTTC.

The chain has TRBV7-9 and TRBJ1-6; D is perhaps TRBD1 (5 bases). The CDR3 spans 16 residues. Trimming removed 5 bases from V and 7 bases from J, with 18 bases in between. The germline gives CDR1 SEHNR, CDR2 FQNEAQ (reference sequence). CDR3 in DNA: TGTGCCAGCAGCCTACTGGCGGGGGGAGTGAATTCACCCCTCCACTTT. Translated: CASSLLAGGVNSPLHF.

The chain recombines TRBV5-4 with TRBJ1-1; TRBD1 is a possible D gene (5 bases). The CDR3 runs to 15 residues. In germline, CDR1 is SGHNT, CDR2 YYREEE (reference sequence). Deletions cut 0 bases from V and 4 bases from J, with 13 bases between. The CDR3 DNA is TGTGCCAGCAGCTTGGGTCCGCAGGGATTCACTGAAGCTTTCTTT. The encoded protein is CASSLGPQGFTEAFF. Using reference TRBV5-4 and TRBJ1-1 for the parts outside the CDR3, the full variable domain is ETGVTQSPTHLIKTRGQQVTLRCSSQSGHNTVSWYQQALGQGPQFIFQYYREEENGRGNFPPRFSGLQFPNYSSELNVNALELDDSALYLCASSLGPQGFTEAFFGQGTRLTVV.